This entry concerns a single T cell receptor (beta chain). The protocol was immunoSEQ multiplex PCR, while the TCRdb copy is restricted to in-frame clones and leaves out a portion. The sample includes 300,000 to 350,000 clones, about 87% of them seen just once. The CDR3 sequence is 15 residues long. Germline values: CDR1 LNHDA, CDR2 SQIVND (reference sequence). Trimming stripped 5 bases from V and 7 bases from J, with 18 bases between. This sample is drawn from a study of blood T cell repertoires in COVID-19. At the level of the study: Material from acute and convalescent COVID-19 was sourced from the United States, Italy and Spain. T cells, B-cell-depleted T cells, or PBMCs supplied cDNA or gDNA.

Seattle's cohort entered during active infection and was followed longitudinally. The material sequenced was peripheral blood. The chain employs TRBV19 and TRBJ1-5; D gene ambiguous. The TCR was taken from a young woman with COVID-19, enrolled during active disease. In nucleotides, the CDR3 is TGTGCCAGTAGTGGCACTATAGGACTGGGGCAGCCCCAGCATTTT. It is translated as CASSGTIGLGQPQHF.